What follows is one T cell receptor (beta chain) and its context. The data belong to a study of spatial heterogeneity in lung cancer. The wider study: In the raw reads, each unique TCR and UMI combination was present more than ten times on average.

V shed 5 bases, J shed 2 bases, and the junction held 4 bases outside the gene matches. The CDR3 has 14 amino acids. Germline CDR1 MNHEY, CDR2 SVGAGI. MiXCR, applied by TCRdb to the 5' RACE reads, yields one record per CDR3 protein. The sample yields tens of thousands of distinct CDR3 sequences, over 9.5% seen once. As to time point: sample taken at primary tumor resection. V gene TRBV6-5 combines with J gene TRBJ1-1; 8 bases line up with TRBD1. The starting material was PBMCs, obtained at surgery. The receptor was derived from a male donor with early-stage non-small cell lung cancer. The CDR3 DNA sequence: TGTGCCAGCAGTCGCAGGGGGCGAAACACTGAAGCTTTCTTT. It encodes CASSRRGRNTEAFF.